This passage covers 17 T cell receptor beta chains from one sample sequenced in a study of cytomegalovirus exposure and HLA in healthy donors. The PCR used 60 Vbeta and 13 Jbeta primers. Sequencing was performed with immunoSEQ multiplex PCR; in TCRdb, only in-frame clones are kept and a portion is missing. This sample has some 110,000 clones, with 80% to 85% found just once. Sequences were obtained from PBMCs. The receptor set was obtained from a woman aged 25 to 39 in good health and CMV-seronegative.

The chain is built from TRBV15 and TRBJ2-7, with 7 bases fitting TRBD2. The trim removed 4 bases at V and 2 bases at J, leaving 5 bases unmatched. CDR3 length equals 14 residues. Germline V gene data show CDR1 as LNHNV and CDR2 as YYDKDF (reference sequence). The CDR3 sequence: CATSTRGLAYEQYF. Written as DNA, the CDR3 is TGTGCCACCAGCACCCGAGGACTAGCCTACGAGCAGTACTTC.

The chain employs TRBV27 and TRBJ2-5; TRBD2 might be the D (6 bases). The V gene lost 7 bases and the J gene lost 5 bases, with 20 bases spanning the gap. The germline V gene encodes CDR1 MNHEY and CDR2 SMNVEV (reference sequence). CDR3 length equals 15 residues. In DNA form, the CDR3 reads TGTGCCAGCACCTCTACGTCCGGGACTTTGGAGACCCAGTACTTC. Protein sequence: CASTSTSGTLETQYF.

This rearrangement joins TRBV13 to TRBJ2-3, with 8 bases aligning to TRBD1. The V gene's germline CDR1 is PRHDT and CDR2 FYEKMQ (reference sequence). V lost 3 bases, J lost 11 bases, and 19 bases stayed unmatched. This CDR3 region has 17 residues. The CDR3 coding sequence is TGTGCCAGCAGCTTCTACCCGGACAGGGTCGGCCGACATATGCAGTATTTT. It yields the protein CASSFYPDRVGRHMQYF.

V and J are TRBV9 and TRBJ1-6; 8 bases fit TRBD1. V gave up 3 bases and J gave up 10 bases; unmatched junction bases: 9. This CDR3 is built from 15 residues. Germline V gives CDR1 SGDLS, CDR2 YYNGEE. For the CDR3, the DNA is TGTGCCAGCAGCGCAACACAGGGGGAGGGATCACCCCTCCACTTT. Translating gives CASSATQGEGSPLHF.

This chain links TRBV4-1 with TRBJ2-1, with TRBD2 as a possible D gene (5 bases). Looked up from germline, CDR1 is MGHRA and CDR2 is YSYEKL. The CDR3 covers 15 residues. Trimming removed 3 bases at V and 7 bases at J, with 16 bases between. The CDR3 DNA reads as TGCGCCAGCAGCCACCCCGTCCGGACGGGGAATGAGCAGTTCTTC. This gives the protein CASSHPVRTGNEQFF.

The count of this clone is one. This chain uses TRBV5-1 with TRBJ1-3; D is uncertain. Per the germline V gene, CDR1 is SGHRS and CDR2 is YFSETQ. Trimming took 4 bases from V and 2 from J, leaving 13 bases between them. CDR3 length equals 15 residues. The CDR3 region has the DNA TGCGCCAGCAGCGTCGGAGAATCCGCTGGAAACACCATATATTTT. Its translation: CASSVGESAGNTIYF.

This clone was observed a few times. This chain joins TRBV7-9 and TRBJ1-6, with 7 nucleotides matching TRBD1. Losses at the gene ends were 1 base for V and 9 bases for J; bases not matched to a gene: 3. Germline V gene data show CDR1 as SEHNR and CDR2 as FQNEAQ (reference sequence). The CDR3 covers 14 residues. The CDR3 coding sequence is TGTGCCAGCAGCTTAGGACAGGGAAGTTCACCCCTCCACTTT. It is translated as CASSLGQGSSPLHF. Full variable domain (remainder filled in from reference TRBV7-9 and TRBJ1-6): DTGVSQNPRHKITKRGQNVTFRCDPISEHNRLYWYRQTLGQGPEFLTYFQNEAQLEKSRLLSDRFSAERPKGSFSTLEIQRTEQGDSAMYLCASSLGQGSSPLHFGNGTRLTVT.

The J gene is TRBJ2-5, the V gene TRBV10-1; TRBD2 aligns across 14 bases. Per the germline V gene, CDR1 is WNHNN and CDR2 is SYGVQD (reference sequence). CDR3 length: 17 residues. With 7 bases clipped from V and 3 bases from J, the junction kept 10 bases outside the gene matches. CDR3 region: CASMLGLAGEREETQYF. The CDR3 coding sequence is TGCGCCAGCATGCTGGGACTAGCGGGAGAAAGGGAAGAGACCCAGTACTTC.

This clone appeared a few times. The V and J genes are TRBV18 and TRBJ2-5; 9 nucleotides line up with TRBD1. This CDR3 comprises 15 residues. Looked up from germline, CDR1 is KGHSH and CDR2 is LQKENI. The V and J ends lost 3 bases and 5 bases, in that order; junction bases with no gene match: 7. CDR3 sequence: CASSPDRGGLETQYF. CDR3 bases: TGTGCCAGCTCACCGGACAGGGGCGGGTTGGAGACCCAGTACTTC.

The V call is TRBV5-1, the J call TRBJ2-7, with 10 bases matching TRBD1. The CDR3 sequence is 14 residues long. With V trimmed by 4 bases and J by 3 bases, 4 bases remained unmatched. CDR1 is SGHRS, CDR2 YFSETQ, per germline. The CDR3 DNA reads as TGCGCCAGCAGCCACGGGACAGGGGACTACGAGCAGTACTTC. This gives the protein CASSHGTGDYEQYF.

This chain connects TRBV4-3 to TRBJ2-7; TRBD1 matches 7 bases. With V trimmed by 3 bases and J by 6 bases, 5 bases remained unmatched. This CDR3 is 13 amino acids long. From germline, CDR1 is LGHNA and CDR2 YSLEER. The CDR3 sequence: CASSQEQGSEQYF. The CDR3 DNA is TGCGCCAGCAGCCAGGAACAGGGGAGCGAGCAGTACTTC.

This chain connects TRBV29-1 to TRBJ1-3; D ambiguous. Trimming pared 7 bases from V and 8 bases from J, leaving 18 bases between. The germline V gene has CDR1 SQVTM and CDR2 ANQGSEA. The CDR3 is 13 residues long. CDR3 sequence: CSALVEGGYTIYF. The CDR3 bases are TGCAGCGCCTTGGTGGAGGGCGGCTACACCATATATTTT.

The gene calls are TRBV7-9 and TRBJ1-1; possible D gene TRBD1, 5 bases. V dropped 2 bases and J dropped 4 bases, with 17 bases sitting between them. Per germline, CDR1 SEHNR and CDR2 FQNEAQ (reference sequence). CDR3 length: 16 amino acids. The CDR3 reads CASSLIKGADGTEAFF. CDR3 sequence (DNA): TGTGCCAGCAGCTTAATCAAAGGGGCGGATGGCACTGAAGCTTTCTTT.

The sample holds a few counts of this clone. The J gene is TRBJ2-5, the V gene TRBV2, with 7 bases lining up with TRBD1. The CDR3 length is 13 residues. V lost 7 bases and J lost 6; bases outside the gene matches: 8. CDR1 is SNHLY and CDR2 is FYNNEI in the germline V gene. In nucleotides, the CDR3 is TGTGCCAGCACCGCCGGGACAGCCAAGACCCAGTACTTC. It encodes CASTAGTAKTQYF.

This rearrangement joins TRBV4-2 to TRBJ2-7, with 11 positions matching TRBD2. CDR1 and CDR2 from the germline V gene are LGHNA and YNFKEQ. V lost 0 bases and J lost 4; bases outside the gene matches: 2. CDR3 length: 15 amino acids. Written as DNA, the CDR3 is TGTGCCAGCAGCCAAGACTTAGCGGGAGGGTACGAGCAGTACTTC. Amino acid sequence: CASSQDLAGGYEQYF.

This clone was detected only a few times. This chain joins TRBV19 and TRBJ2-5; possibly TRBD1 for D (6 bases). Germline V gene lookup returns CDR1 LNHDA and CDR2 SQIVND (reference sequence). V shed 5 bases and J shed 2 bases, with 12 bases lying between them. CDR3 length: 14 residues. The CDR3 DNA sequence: TGTGCCAGTAGTTTCCGGGACACACAAGAGACCCAGTACTTC. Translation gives CASSFRDTQETQYF.

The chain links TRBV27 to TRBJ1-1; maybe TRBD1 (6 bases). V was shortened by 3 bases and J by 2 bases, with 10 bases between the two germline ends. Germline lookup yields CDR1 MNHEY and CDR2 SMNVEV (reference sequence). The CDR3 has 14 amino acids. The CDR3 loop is CASSFGGLNTEAFF. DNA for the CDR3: TGTGCCAGCAGTTTCGGGGGGCTAAACACTGAAGCTTTCTTT.